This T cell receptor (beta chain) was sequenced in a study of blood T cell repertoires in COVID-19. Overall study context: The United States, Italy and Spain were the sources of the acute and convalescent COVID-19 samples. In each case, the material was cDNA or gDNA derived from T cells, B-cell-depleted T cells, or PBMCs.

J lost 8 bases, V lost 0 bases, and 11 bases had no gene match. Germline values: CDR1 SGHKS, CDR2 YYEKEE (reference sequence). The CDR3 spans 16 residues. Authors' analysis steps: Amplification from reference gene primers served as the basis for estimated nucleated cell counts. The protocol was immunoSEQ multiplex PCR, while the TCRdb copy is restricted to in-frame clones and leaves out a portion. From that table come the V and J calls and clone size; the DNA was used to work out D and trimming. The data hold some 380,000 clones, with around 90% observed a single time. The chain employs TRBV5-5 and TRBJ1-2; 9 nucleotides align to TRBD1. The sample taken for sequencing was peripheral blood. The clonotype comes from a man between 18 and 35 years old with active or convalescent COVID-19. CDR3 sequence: CASSLVPGQGRGGYTF. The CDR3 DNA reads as TGTGCCAGCAGCTTGGTGCCGGGACAGGGTAGAGGCGGCTACACCTTC.